Below, 18 T cell receptor beta chains from the same sample are listed, as sequenced in a study of T cell responses to AZD1222 COVID-19 vaccine. The method was immunoSEQ multiplex PCR; TCRdb's version includes in-frame clones alone and lacks a portion of them. The sample holds around 91,000 clones, about 88% seen once. The input for sequencing was peripheral blood, taken on day 0 of AZD1222 vaccination. The receptors come from an adult in good health.

The rearrangement joins TRBV19 to TRBJ1-4; a possible D gene is TRBD1 (6 bases). The germline CDR1 and CDR2 sequences are LNHDA and SQIVND (reference sequence). Trimming removed 8 bases at V and 7 bases at J, with 17 bases between. The CDR3 has 14 residues. The DNA for the CDR3 is TGTGCCAGTCGAACAGGGTCCAATTTTGAAAAACTGTTTTTT. Amino acids: CASRTGSNFEKLFF.

A single count supports this clone. The chain recombines TRBV18 with TRBJ2-7; D is undetermined. V was cut by 3 bases and J by 4 bases, with 13 bases left in between. The germline CDR1 and CDR2 sequences are KGHSH and LQKENI. The CDR3 length is 14 residues. The CDR3 sequence is CASSPPEGLYEQYF. Here the CDR3 DNA reads TGTGCCAGCTCACCCCCTGAAGGGTTATACGAGCAGTACTTC.

This sequence joins TRBV4-3 and TRBJ1-1; D perhaps matches TRBD1 (5 bases). The CDR3 is 16 residues long. Germline CDR1 and CDR2: LGHNA and YSLEER. Between the trimmed V and J ends, which lost 3 bases and 1 base, there was a span of 15 bases. The CDR3 loop reads CASSQVQGGRNTEAFF. For the CDR3, the DNA is TGCGCCAGCAGCCAGGTGCAGGGAGGGAGGAACACTGAAGCTTTCTTT.

The chain combines TRBV11-2 with TRBJ1-1; 10 bases agree with TRBD1. CDR3 size: 14 residues. V was pared by 5 bases and J by 4 bases, with 4 bases of the junction left unmatched. Germline CDR1 and CDR2: SGHAT and FQNNGV. CDR3 loop: CASSPGQGSTEAFF. Here the CDR3 DNA reads TGTGCCAGCAGCCCGGGACAGGGGTCCACTGAAGCTTTCTTT. Complete variable domain (other parts from reference TRBV11-2 and TRBJ1-1): EAGVAQSPRYKIIEKRQSVAFWCNPISGHATLYWYQQILGQGPKLLIQFQNNGVVDDSQLPKDRFSAERLKGVDSTLKIQPAKLEDSAVYLCASSPGQGSTEAFFGQGTRLTVV.

The chain carries TRBV5-5 and TRBJ2-1; D possibly corresponds to TRBD1 (6 bases). Germline assignment: CDR1 SGHKS and CDR2 YYEKEE (reference sequence). Trimming stripped 4 bases from V and 0 bases from J, with 14 bases between. The CDR3 is 16 amino acids. CDR3 nucleotides: TGTGCCAGCAGCCCATATCTGGACAGCTCCTACAATGAGCAGTTCTTC. Translated, it gives CASSPYLDSSYNEQFF. Looking up the rest from reference TRBV5-5 and TRBJ2-1 gives the full variable domain: DAGVTQSPTHLIKTRGQQVTLRCSPISGHKSVSWYQQVLGQGPQFIFQYYEKEERGRGNFPDRFSARQFPNYSSELNVNALLLGDSALYLCASSPYLDSSYNEQFFGPGTRLTVL.

The chain combines TRBV28 with TRBJ2-5; D tentatively fits TRBD1 or TRBD2 (6 bases each). Germline-derived CDR1 and CDR2 are MDHEN and SYDVKM. This CDR3 is built from 12 residues. The V and J ends lost 6 bases and 5 bases respectively, with 10 bases between them. The CDR3 loop reads CASRRGLETQYF. The CDR3 bases are TGTGCCAGCAGACGGGGGCTGGAGACCCAGTACTTC. Supplemented by reference TRBV28 and TRBJ2-5, the full variable domain reads DVKVTQSSRYLVKRTGEKVFLECVQDMDHENMFWYRQDPGLGLRLIYFSYDVKMKEKGDIPEGYSVSREKKERFSLILESASTNQTSMYLCASRRGLETQYFGPGTRLLVL.

V is TRBV11-2 and J is TRBJ2-7; D is unresolved. Germline V gene data show CDR1 as SGHAT and CDR2 as FQNNGV. The CDR3 sequence is 13 residues long. V lost 1 base, J lost 2 bases, and 6 bases lay in between. CDR3 sequence (DNA): TGTGCCAGCAGCTTAGCGGCAACCTACGAGCAGTACTTC. It yields the protein CASSLAATYEQYF.

The chain links TRBV12-3 or TRBV12-4 to TRBJ2-3; D not resolved. The CDR3 has 12 amino acids. V dropped 0 bases and J dropped 7 bases, with 5 bases sitting between them. The CDR3 region has the DNA TGTGCCAGCAGTTTAGCGAGGTATACGCAGTATTTT. Protein sequence: CASSLARYTQYF.

The V gene is TRBV19, the J gene TRBJ1-2; perhaps TRBD1 as D (6 bases). Germline lookup yields CDR1 LNHDA and CDR2 SQIVND (reference sequence). This CDR3 contains 14 residues. Trimming cost V 4 bases and J 7 bases, with 16 bases left between them. CDR3 amino acids: CASSTHLRGLGYTF. The CDR3 bases are TGTGCCAGTAGTACCCATCTGCGGGGGCTTGGCTACACCTTC. Full variable domain (rest looked up from reference TRBV19 and TRBJ1-2): DGGITQSPKYLFRKEGQNVTLSCEQNLNHDAMYWYRQDPGQGLRLIYYSQIVNDFQKGDIAEGYSVSREKKESFPLTVTSAQKNPTAFYLCASSTHLRGLGYTFGSGTRLTVV.

The rearrangement links TRBV5-1 to TRBJ1-2, with a possible D match to TRBD1 (5 bases). V lost 4 bases and J lost 10, with 17 bases in between. The CDR3 contains 13 residues. The germline gives CDR1 SGHRS, CDR2 YFSETQ. CDR3 DNA sequence: TGCGCCAGCAGCCTGGGACGGCCACCCCACTACACCTTC. Translating it yields CASSLGRPPHYTF.

V and J are TRBV7-2 and TRBJ1-4; D gene uncertain. The CDR3 covers 14 residues. Trimming left V 4 bases short and J 6 bases short, with 12 bases between. Germline CDR1 and CDR2: SGHTA and FQGNSA. The CDR3: CASSSSRADEKLFF. CDR3 sequence (DNA): TGTGCCAGCAGCTCTTCGCGTGCCGATGAAAAACTGTTTTTT.

This chain uses TRBV3-1 (or the pseudogene TRBV3-2) with TRBJ2-5; TRBD2 agrees at 11 bases. CDR1 and CDR2 (germline): LGHDT, YNNKEL (reference sequence). CDR3 size: 19 residues. V lost 0 bases to trimming and J lost 5 bases; unmatched junction nucleotides: 14. CDR3 region: CASSQDLTSGNPQAETQYF. CDR3 coding DNA: TGTGCCAGCAGCCAAGATCTGACTAGCGGGAATCCACAAGCGGAGACCCAGTACTTC.

The V call is TRBV14, the J call TRBJ2-1; D possibly corresponds to TRBD1 (5 bases). With 5 bases removed from V and 2 bases from J, the gap between germline ends came to 10 bases. CDR1 and CDR2 (germline): SGHDN, FVKESK. The CDR3 contains 14 residues. The CDR3 loop is CASSSSGTYNEQFF. Written as DNA, the CDR3 is TGTGCCAGCAGCTCGTCAGGGACCTACAATGAGCAGTTCTTC.

The chain employs TRBV19 and TRBJ2-7; a weak D match, TRBD1 (5 bases). Trimming removed 10 bases from V and 5 bases from J, with 18 bases in between. Looked up from germline, CDR1 is LNHDA and CDR2 is SQIVND (reference sequence). The CDR3 consists of 13 residues. CDR3 DNA: TGTGCCACCTCTGACAGTCCCCCGAACGAGCAGTACTTC. Its protein product is CATSDSPPNEQYF.

V usage is TRBV6-2 or TRBV6-3 and J usage is TRBJ2-1, with TRBD2 matching over 12 bases. Trimming cost V 4 bases and J 9 bases; bases outside gene matches: 7. Germline V gene lookup returns CDR1 MNHEY and CDR2 SVGEGT. The CDR3 covers 15 residues. For the CDR3, the DNA is TGTGCCAGCAGTTCTAGCGGGAGGGCCTTTGGTGAGCAGTTCTTC. Translation gives CASSSSGRAFGEQFF.

The chain uses TRBV27 and TRBJ2-7; maybe TRBD2 (5 bases). The germline CDR1 and CDR2 sequences are MNHEY and SMNVEV (reference sequence). The CDR3 spans 12 residues. CDR3 protein: CPSAGRNYEQYF. The CDR3 bases are TGTCCCTCCGCGGGCAGGAACTACGAGCAGTACTTC.

This chain uses TRBV28 with TRBJ1-2; TRBD1 is a possible D gene (5 bases). The length of the CDR3 is 15 residues. Trimming shortened V by 2 bases and J by 6 bases, and 16 bases separated the two germline ends. CDR1 is MDHEN and CDR2 is SYDVKM in the germline V gene. This CDR3 reads CASSLIGPGLDGYTF. CDR3 sequence (DNA): TGTGCCAGCAGTTTAATCGGTCCAGGGTTGGATGGCTACACCTTC.

The chain is built from TRBV19 and TRBJ1-2, with D maybe TRBD1 (5 bases). Per germline, CDR1 LNHDA and CDR2 SQIVND (reference sequence). V lost 4 bases, J lost 3 bases, and 15 bases lay in between. CDR3 length: 15 amino acids. The CDR3 reads CASSTPGGAYYGYTF. The CDR3 DNA follows: TGTGCCAGTAGTACCCCTGGAGGGGCCTACTATGGCTACACCTTC. Combining the CDR3 with reference TRBV19 and TRBJ1-2 gives the whole variable domain DGGITQSPKYLFRKEGQNVTLSCEQNLNHDAMYWYRQDPGQGLRLIYYSQIVNDFQKGDIAEGYSVSREKKESFPLTVTSAQKNPTAFYLCASSTPGGAYYGYTFGSGTRLTVV.